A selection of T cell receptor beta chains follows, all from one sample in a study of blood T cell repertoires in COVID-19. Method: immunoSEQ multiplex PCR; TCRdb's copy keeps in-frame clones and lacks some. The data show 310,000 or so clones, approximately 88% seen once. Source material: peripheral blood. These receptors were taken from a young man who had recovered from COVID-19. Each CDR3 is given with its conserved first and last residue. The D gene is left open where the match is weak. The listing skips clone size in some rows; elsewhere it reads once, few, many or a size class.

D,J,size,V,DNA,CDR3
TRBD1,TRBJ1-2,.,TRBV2,TGTGCCAGCACCGGGACAGCCAACTATGGCTACACCTTC,CASTGTANYGYTF
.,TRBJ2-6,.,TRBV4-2,TGTGCCAGCAGCCAAGTCCCCACAACGGGTACGGCCAACGTCCTGACTTTC,CASSQVPTTGTANVLTF
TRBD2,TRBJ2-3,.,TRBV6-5,TGTGCCAGCAGCCCAACTAGCGGTAGCACAGATACGCAGTATTTT,CASSPTSGSTDTQYF
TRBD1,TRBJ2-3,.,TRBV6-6,TGTGCCAGCAGGGGAACGGGACAGAAATACACAGATACGCAGTATTTT,CASRGTGQKYTDTQYF
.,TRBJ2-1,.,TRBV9,TGTGCCAGCAGCTCCAAAGGAGGGGACTGGAACAATGAGCAGTTCTTC,CASSSKGGDWNNEQFF
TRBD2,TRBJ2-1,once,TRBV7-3,TGTGCCAGCAGCGACACTAGCGGTGAGCAGTTCTTC,CASSDTSGEQFF
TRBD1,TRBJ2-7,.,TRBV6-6,TGTGCCAGCAGTTACTCGACGTCAGGGGGCTCCTACGAGCAGTACTTC,CASSYSTSGGSYEQYF
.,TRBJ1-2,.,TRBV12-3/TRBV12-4,TGTGCCAGCAGTATACAGGGTATAGGTGGCTACACCTTC,CASSIQGIGGYTF
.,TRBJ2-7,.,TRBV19,TGTGCCAGTAGTACTCGCGGACTCCCGGCGCAGTACTTC,CASSTRGLPAQYF
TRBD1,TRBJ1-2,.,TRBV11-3,TGTGCCAGCAGCTTAGATCCCACGACAGGGGCCGTAGAGGACTATGGCTACACCTTC,CASSLDPTTGAVEDYGYTF
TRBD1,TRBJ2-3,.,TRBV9,TGTGCCAGCAGCGTAGTCGGGCAGGGGGCGAGCACAGATACGCAGTATTTT,CASSVVGQGASTDTQYF
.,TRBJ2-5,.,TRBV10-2,TGCGCCAGCAGTGAGATCGGGGTCGGAGAGACCCAGTACTTC,CASSEIGVGETQYF
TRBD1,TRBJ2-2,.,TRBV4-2,TGTGCCACGACAGGGGTCACTAACACCGGGGAGCTGTTTTTT,CATTGVTNTGELFF
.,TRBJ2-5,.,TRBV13,TGTGCCAGCAGCTTAATACCTGGCGAGACCCAGTACTTC,CASSLIPGETQYF
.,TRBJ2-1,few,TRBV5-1,TGCGCCAGCAGCTTGGTCCGGAATGAGCAGTTCTTC,CASSLVRNEQFF
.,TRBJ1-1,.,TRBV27,TGTGCCAGCAGTTTACGGGGGGCTTTCACTGAAGCTTTCTTT,CASSLRGAFTEAFF
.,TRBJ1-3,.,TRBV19,TGTGCCAGTAGGGAGAGGCCTGGAAACACCATATATTTT,CASRERPGNTIYF
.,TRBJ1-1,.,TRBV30,TGTGCCTGGAGTCCCCGGGCAGACTATTACACTGAAGCTTTCTTT,CAWSPRADYYTEAFF
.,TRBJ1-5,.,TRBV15,TGTGCCACCAGCAGGGCGGGCGGGCCCCAGCATTTT,CATSRAGGPQHF
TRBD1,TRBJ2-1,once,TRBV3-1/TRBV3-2,TGTGCCAGCAGCCCTTTTACAGGGGGCGCTTCTTATGAGCAGTTCTTC,CASSPFTGGASYEQFF
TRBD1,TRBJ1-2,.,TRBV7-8,TGTGCCAGCAGCTTAGTCCAGGGGGCAGGGTATGGCTACACCTTC,CASSLVQGAGYGYTF
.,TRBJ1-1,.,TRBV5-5,TGTGCCAGCAGCACATCCCCCGCGACAAACACTGAAGCTTTCTTT,CASSTSPATNTEAFF
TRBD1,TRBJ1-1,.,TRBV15,TGTGCCACCACCCAGGACAGGGCGAACACTGAAGCTTTCTTT,CATTQDRANTEAFF
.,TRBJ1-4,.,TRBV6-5,TGTGCCAGCAGTTACGGGCGTAGGGGCTCTAATGAAAAACTGTTTTTT,CASSYGRRGSNEKLFF
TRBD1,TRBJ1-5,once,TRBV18,TGTGCCAGCTCACCGGGACAGGCAAGCAATCAGCCCCAGCATTTT,CASSPGQASNQPQHF
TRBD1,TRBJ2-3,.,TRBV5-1,TGCGCCAGCAGCTTTTGGCAGGGGGCAGATACGCAGTATTTT,CASSFWQGADTQYF
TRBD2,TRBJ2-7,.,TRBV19,TGTGCCAGTAGTTCCGGCGGGGGAGGTTACGAGCAGTACTTC,CASSSGGGGYEQYF